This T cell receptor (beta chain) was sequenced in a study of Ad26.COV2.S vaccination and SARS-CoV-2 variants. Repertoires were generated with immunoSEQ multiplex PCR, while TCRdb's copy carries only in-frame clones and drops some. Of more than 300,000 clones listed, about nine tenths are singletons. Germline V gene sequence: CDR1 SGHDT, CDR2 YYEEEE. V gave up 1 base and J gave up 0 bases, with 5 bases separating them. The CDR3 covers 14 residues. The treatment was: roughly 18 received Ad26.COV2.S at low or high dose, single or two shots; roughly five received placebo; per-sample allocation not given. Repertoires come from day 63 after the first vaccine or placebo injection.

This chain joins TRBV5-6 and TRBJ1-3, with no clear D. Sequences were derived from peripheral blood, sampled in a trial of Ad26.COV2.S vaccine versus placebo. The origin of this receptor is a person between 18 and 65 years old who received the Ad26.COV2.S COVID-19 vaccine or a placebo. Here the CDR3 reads CASSLTYSGNTIYF. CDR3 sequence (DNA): TGTGCCAGCAGCTTGACCTACTCTGGAAACACCATATATTTT.